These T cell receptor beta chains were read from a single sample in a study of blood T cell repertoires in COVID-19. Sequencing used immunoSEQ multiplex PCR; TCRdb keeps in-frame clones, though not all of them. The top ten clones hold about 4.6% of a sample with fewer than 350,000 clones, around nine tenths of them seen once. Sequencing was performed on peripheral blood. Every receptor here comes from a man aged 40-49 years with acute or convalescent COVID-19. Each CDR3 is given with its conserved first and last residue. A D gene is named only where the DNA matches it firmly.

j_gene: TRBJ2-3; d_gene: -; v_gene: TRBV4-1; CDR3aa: CASSQEVRGTDTQYF; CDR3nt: TGCGCCAGCAGCCAAGAGGTCAGGGGCACAGATACGCAGTATTTT
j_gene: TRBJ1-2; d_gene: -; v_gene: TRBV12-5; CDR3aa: CASALRDNLYYTF; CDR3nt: TGTGCTAGTGCTTTACGGGACAATTTATACTACACCTTC
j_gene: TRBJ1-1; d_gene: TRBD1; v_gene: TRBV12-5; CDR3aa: CASGLAGTAIFEAFF; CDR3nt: TGTGCTAGTGGTTTGGCCGGGACAGCAATCTTTGAAGCTTTCTTT
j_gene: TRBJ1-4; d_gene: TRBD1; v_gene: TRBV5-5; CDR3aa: CASSQGTGGYEKLFF; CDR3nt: TGTGCCAGCAGCCAGGGGACAGGGGGTTATGAAAAACTGTTTTTT
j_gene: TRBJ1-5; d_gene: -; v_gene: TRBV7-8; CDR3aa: CASSPGGQGFNQPQHF; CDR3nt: TGTGCCAGCAGCCCCGGGGGGCAGGGGTTCAATCAGCCCCAGCATTTT
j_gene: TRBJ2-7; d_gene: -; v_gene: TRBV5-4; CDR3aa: CASSLGGYEQYF; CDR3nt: TGTGCCAGCAGCTTGGGCGGGTACGAGCAGTACTTC
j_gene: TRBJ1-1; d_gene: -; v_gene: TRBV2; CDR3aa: CASNDFGNTEAFF; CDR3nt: TGTGCCAGCAATGACTTCGGGAACACTGAAGCTTTCTTT
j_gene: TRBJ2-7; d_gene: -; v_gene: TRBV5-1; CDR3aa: CASSLIGAYEQYF; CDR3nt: TGCGCCAGCAGCTTGATAGGGGCCTACGAGCAGTACTTC
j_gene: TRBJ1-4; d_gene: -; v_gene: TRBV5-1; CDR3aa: CASSLLGGEEKLFF; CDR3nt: TGCGCCAGCAGCTTGTTGGGAGGGGAGGAAAAACTGTTTTTT
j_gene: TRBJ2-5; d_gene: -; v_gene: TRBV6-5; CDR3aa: CASSYSRGVGTQYF; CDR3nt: TGTGCCAGCAGTTACTCGCGGGGAGTGGGGACCCAGTACTTC
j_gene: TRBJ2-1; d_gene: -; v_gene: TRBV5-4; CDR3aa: CASSRLASSYNEQFF; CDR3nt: TGTGCCAGCAGTCGGCTAGCGAGCTCCTACAATGAGCAGTTCTTC
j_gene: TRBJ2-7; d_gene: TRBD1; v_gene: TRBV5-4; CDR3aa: CASSQDRAYEQYF; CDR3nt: TGTGCCAGCAGCCAGGACAGGGCCTACGAGCAGTACTTC
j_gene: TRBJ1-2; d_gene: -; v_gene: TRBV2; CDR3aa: CASSPRGRTNYGYTF; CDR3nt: TGTGCCAGCAGTCCCCGTGGCAGGACTAACTATGGCTACACCTTC
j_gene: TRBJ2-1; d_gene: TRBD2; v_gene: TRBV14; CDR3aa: CASRRTSGGWRQFF; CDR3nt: TGTGCCAGCAGAAGGACTAGCGGGGGGTGGAGGCAGTTCTTC
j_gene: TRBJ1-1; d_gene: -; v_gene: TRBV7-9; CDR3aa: CASSRGQVTWAFF; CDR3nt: TGTGCCAGCAGTCGAGGACAAGTTACTTGGGCTTTCTTT
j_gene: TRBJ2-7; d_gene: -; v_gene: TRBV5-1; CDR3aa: CASSSLTGYEQYF; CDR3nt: TGCGCCAGCAGCTCTTTGACAGGTTACGAGCAGTACTTC
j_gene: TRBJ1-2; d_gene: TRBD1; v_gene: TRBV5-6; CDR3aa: CASSLRNSGTGNRYTF; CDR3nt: TGTGCCAGCAGCTTGAGAAATTCCGGGACAGGGAATCGCTACACCTTC